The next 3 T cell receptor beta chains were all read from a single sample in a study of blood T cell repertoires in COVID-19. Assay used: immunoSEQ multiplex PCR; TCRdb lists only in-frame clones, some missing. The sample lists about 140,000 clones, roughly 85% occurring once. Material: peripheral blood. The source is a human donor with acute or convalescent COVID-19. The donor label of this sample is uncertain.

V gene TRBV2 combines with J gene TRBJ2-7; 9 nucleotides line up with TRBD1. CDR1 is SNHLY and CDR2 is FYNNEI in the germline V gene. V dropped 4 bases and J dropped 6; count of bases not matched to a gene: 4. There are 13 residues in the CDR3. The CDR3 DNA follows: TGTGCCAGCAGTGGGGACAGGGCTGGCGAGCAGTACGTC. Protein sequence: CASSGDRAGEQYV.

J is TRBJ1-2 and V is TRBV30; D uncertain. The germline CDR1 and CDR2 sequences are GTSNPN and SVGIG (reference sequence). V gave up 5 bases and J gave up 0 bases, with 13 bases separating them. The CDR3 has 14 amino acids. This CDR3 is CAWAQPGTNYGYTF. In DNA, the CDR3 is TGTGCCTGGGCGCAGCCGGGAACTAACTATGGCTACACCTTC.

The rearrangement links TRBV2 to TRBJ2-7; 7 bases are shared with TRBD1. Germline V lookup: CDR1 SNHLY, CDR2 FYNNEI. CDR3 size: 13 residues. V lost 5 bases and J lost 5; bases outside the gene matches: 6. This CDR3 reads CASSRQGINEQYV. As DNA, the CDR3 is TGTGCCAGCAGTAGACAGGGAATAAACGAGCAGTACGTC.